This record looks at one T cell receptor (beta chain) sequence and its context. Its antigen remains unidentified. This record comes from a study of cytomegalovirus exposure and HLA in healthy donors. Study-wide points: Associated with cytomegalovirus, according to the listing, were 150 to 200 TCR beta chains. Most TCR sequences proved rare, with some public TCRs found in many donors. Within the 130 or so validation repertoires, first-cohort TCR clusters tended to co-occur, according to a later analysis.

Produced via immunoSEQ multiplex PCR; TCRdb's table is partial and in-frame only. There are 120,000 to 150,000 clones in the sample; around 85% occur only once, and roughly 3% lies in the top ten. The junction had 8 bases not matched to a gene; V was cut back by 0 bases and J by 7 bases. From germline, CDR1 is ENHRY and CDR2 SYGVKD. This CDR3 spans 16 amino acids. The sample comprised PBMCs. V usage is TRBV10-3 and J usage is TRBJ2-1; TRBD2 aligns across 8 bases. The origin of this receptor is a young man in good health and CMV-seronegative. CDR3 loop: CAISESGKRETNEQFF. The CDR3 nucleotides read TGTGCCATCAGTGAGTCGGGGAAGCGGGAGACGAATGAGCAGTTCTTC.